Listed below are T cell receptor beta chains from one sample, sequenced in a study of blood T cell repertoires in COVID-19. The method was immunoSEQ multiplex PCR; TCRdb's version includes in-frame clones alone and lacks a portion of them. The data hold some 270,000 clones, with more than 65% observed a single time. Sequenced: PBMCs or T cells enriched from blood (not recorded which). The source of these receptors is a man aged 45 to 65 who had recovered from COVID-19. Both conserved end residues are part of each CDR3. The order of the fields is V gene, clone size, J gene, D gene, CDR3 protein, CDR3 DNA. A D gene is named only where the DNA matches it firmly. The listing skips clone size in some rows; elsewhere it reads once, few, many or a size class.

TRBV4-1	-	TRBJ2-7	-	CASSQPGTRIYEQYF	TGCGCCAGCAGCCAACCCGGGACACGGATCTACGAGCAGTACTTC
TRBV7-2	-	TRBJ1-1	TRBD1	CASRRDRAFTEAFF	TGTGCCAGCAGAAGGGACAGGGCTTTCACTGAAGCTTTCTTT
TRBV18	-	TRBJ1-2	TRBD1	CASSPGTGNYGYTF	TGTGCCAGCTCCCCCGGGACAGGGAACTATGGCTACACCTTC
TRBV7-2	few	TRBJ1-5	-	CASSPFGRENNQPQHF	TGTGCCAGCAGCCCCTTCGGACGGGAAAACAATCAGCCCCAGCATTTT
TRBV30	once	TRBJ1-2	-	CAWGLGGSYGYTF	TGTGCCTGGGGCCTAGGTGGTAGCTATGGCTACACCTTC
TRBV10-3	few	TRBJ1-6	-	CAISESGRRQDDGPYNSPLHF	TGTGCCATCAGTGAGTCGGGTAGGAGACAGGATGATGGGCCCTATAATTCACCCCTCCACTTT
TRBV10-1	-	TRBJ1-4	TRBD1	CASSPGQNNEKLFF	TGCGCCAGCAGCCCGGGACAGAATAATGAAAAACTGTTTTTT
TRBV7-3	-	TRBJ2-7	TRBD1	CASSSDRVGEQYF	TGTGCCAGCAGCTCCGACAGGGTAGGAGAGCAGTACTTC
TRBV11-3	-	TRBJ2-5	TRBD2	CASSFGTSQETQYF	TGTGCCAGCAGCTTTGGGACTAGCCAAGAGACCCAGTACTTC
TRBV28	-	TRBJ1-6	-	CASSTHDSAVSYNSPLHF	TGTGCCAGCAGTACACATGACAGTGCCGTCTCCTATAATTCACCCCTCCACTTT
TRBV4-3	-	TRBJ1-2	TRBD1	CASSQDLHRGNYGYTF	TGCGCCAGCAGCCAAGATCTTCACAGGGGGAACTATGGCTACACCTTC
TRBV11-2	-	TRBJ2-1	-	CASSPALGNEQFF	TGTGCCAGCAGCCCCGCACTTGGCAATGAGCAGTTCTTC
TRBV5-4	-	TRBJ1-1	-	CASSLAGGPLHGAFF	TGTGCCAGCAGCTTGGCCGGGGGGCCTTTACACGGAGCTTTCTTT
TRBV30	-	TRBJ1-5	-	CAWSLGGTNQPQHF	TGTGCCTGGAGTTTAGGGGGTACAAATCAGCCCCAGCATTTT
TRBV19	-	TRBJ2-7	-	CASAAGQPYEQYF	TGTGCCAGTGCCGCGGGACAGCCCTACGAGCAGTACTTC
TRBV15	-	TRBJ1-1	TRBD1	CAASIRPGQTNTEAFF	TGTGCCGCCAGCATACGACCGGGACAGACGAACACTGAAGCTTTCTTT
TRBV5-5	-	TRBJ2-5	-	CASMGRNQETQYF	TGTGCCAGCATGGGGAGGAACCAAGAGACCCAGTACTTC
TRBV9	-	TRBJ1-1	-	CASNRSPTMNTEAFF	TGTGCCAGCAACCGTAGCCCGACTATGAACACTGAAGCTTTCTTT
TRBV28	-	TRBJ2-1	TRBD2	CASSPGGRAKNEQFF	TGTGCCAGCAGCCCGGGCGGGAGGGCCAAGAATGAGCAGTTCTTC
TRBV5-1	-	TRBJ2-3	-	CASSSNQASDTQYF	TGCGCCAGCAGCTCAAACCAAGCCTCAGATACGCAGTATTTT
TRBV11-2	-	TRBJ1-1	-	CASSLRGPTSNTEAFF	TGTGCCAGCAGCCTCAGGGGCCCTACTTCGAACACTGAAGCTTTCTTT
TRBV7-2	-	TRBJ1-6	-	CASSLISPRVGSPLHF	TGTGCCAGCAGCTTAATATCCCCCAGGGTCGGTTCACCCCTCCACTTT